The 5 T cell receptor beta chains below all came from one sample that was sequenced in a study of T cell responses to AZD1222 COVID-19 vaccine. Only in-frame clones appear in the TCRdb table, and some are missing; sequencing was by immunoSEQ multiplex PCR. Here the sample spans roughly 80,000 clones, 90% to 95% being singletons. The sample in question was peripheral blood, obtained on day 0 of MenACWY control vaccination. The receptors here all came from an adult in good health.

This clone was seen only once. Here the CDR3 DNA reads TGTGCCTGGAGTGTAGACCTAGAGACCCAGTACTTC. As protein: CAWSVDLETQYF. The V and J genes are TRBV30 and TRBJ2-5; no reliable D call. The CDR3 has 12 amino acids. Germline CDR1 GTSNPN, CDR2 SVGIG (reference sequence). Trimming shortened V by 0 bases and J by 4 bases, and 6 bases separated the two germline ends.

The rearrangement uses TRBV18 and TRBJ2-5; 8 bases map to TRBD1. In germline, CDR1 is KGHSH, CDR2 LQKENI. This CDR3 contains 16 residues. With 3 bases clipped from V and 5 bases from J, the junction kept 11 bases outside the gene matches. The CDR3 coding sequence is TGTGCCAGCTCACCCGTTCAGGGGGCTGGGGAGGAGACCCAGTACTTC. It codes for CASSPVQGAGEETQYF.

CDR3 region: CATRGAAETQYF. CDR3 in DNA: TGTGCCACCAGAGGAGCTGCCGAGACCCAGTACTTC. The chain carries TRBV15 and TRBJ2-5; D unclear. The CDR3 is made up of 12 amino acids. The V and J ends lost 6 bases and 5 bases respectively, with 10 bases between them. The V gene's germline CDR1 is LNHNV and CDR2 YYDKDF (reference sequence).

The chain couples TRBV5-8 to TRBJ2-1, with unresolved D. Germline V gene data show CDR1 as SGHTS and CDR2 as YDEGEE. The CDR3 sequence is 11 residues long. Trimming removed 5 bases at V and 7 bases at J, with 7 bases between. The CDR3 loop reads CASRMWNEQFF. In DNA form, the CDR3 reads TGTGCCAGCAGGATGTGGAATGAGCAGTTCTTC.

CDR3: CASSYLAGINYGYTF. The CDR3, as DNA: TGTGCCAGCAGCTACCTAGCGGGGATCAACTATGGCTACACCTTC. The chain is built from TRBV28 and TRBJ1-2; D remains unclear. V was cut by 6 bases and J by 2 bases, with 16 bases left in between. The CDR3 totals 15 residues. Per the germline V gene, CDR1 is MDHEN and CDR2 is SYDVKM.